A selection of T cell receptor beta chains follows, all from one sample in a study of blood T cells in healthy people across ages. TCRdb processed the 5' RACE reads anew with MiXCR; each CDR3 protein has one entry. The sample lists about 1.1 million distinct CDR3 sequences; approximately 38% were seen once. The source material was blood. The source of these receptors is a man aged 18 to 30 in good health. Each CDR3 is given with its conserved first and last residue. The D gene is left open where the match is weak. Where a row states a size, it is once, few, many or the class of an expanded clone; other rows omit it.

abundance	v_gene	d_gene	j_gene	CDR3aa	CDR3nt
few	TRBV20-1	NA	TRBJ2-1	CSARDPAGHSYNEQFF	TGCAGTGCTAGAGATCCGGCAGGGCACTCCTACAATGAGCAGTTCTTC
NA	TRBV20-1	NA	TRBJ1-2	CSTREDSGAQGYTF	TGCAGTACTAGAGAAGATTCGGGGGCACAGGGCTACACCTTC
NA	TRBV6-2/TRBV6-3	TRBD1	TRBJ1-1	CASSYRTGGTTEAFF	TGTGCCAGCAGTTACCGGACAGGGGGGACCACTGAAGCTTTCTTT
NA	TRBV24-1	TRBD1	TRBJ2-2	CATSEGGQGGGELFF	TGTGCCACCAGTGAGGGGGGACAGGGCGGCGGGGAGCTGTTTTTT
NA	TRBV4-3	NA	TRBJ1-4	CASSETGETNEKLFF	TGCGCCAGCTCCGAGACGGGGGAGACTAATGAAAAACTGTTTTTT
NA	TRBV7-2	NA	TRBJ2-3	CAGSSGFSTDTQYF	TGTGCCGGCAGTTCGGGGTTTAGCACAGATACGCAGTATTTT
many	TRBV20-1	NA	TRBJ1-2	CSASRDLQSYTF	TGCAGTGCTAGTAGGGATCTCCAGAGCTACACCTTC
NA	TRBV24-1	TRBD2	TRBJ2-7	CATSEGGFGYNEQYF	TGTGCCACCAGTGAGGGGGGGTTTGGTTACAATGAGCAGTACTTC
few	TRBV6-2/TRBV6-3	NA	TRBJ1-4	CASAPMDDRPLNEKLFF	TGTGCCAGCGCACCGATGGACGACAGGCCCCTTAATGAAAAACTGTTTTTT
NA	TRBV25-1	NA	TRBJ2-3	CASSGASEDTQYF	TGTGCCAGCAGTGGGGCTAGCGAAGATACGCAGTATTTT
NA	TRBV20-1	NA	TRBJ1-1	CSAGRGNTEAFF	TGCAGTGCTGGGCGGGGGAACACTGAAGCTTTCTTT
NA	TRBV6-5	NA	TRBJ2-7	CASSYSGSTYTYEQYF	TGTGCCAGCAGTTACTCGGGCAGCACCTACACCTACGAGCAGTACTTC
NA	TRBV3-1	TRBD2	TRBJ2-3	CASSRRLAGGGNTDTQYF	TGTGCCAGCAGCCGGAGACTAGCGGGGGGAGGAAACACAGATACGCAGTATTTT
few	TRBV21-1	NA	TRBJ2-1	CASSTPGVWGDCYNEQFF	TGTGCCAGCAGCACCCCCGGCGTGTGGGGGGACTGCTACAATGAGCAGTTCTTC
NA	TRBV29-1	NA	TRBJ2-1	CSVVISGNEQFF	TGCAGCGTTGTGATTAGCGGCAATGAGCAGTTCTTC
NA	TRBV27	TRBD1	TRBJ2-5	CASTHRGELETQYF	TGTGCCAGCACGCACAGGGGAGAGCTAGAGACCCAGTACTTC
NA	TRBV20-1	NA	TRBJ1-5	CSARDISWGQPQHF	TGCAGTGCTAGAGATATTAGTTGGGGGCAGCCCCAGCATTTT
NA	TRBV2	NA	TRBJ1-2	CASSERAPANYGYTF	TGTGCCAGCAGTGAAAGGGCCCCCGCTAACTATGGCTACACCTTC
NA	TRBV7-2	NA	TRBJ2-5	CASSLAASPQETQYF	TGTGCCAGCAGCTTAGCCGCTAGCCCACAAGAGACCCAGTACTTC
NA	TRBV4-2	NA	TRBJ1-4	CASSQDRLARNEKLFF	TGTGCCAGCAGCCAAGACAGGCTAGCCCGTAATGAAAAACTGTTTTTT
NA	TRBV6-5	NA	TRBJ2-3	CASSYRPSAITDTQYF	TGTGCCAGCAGTTACCGACCTAGCGCAATCACAGATACGCAGTATTTT
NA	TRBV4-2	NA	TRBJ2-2	CASSRPDRGATGELFF	TGTGCCAGCAGCCGGCCCGATAGGGGAGCCACCGGGGAGCTGTTTTTT
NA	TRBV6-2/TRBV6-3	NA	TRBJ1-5	CASSYREGNQPQHF	TGTGCCAGCAGTTACAGGGAGGGGAATCAGCCCCAGCATTTT
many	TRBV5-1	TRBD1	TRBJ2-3	CASSLNGQAGSDTQYF	TGCGCCAGCAGCTTGAACGGACAGGCGGGCTCAGATACGCAGTATTTT
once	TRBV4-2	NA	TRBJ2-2	CASSHTGGAGGELFF	TGTGCCAGCAGCCACACCGGGGGAGCCGGCGGGGAGCTGTTTTTT
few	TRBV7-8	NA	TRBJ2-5	CASSPLWGDQETQYF	TGTGCCAGCAGCCCTCTGTGGGGGGACCAAGAGACCCAGTACTTC
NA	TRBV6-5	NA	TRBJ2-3	CASSYVGGAADTQYF	TGTGCCAGCAGTTACGTCGGGGGAGCGGCAGATACGCAGTATTTT
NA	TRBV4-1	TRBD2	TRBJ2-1	CASSQDFGGGAPYNEQFF	TGCGCCAGCAGCCAAGATTTTGGCGGGGGGGCACCCTACAATGAGCAGTTCTTC
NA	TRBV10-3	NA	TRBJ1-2	CAVSEEVGLRGYTF	TGTGCCGTCAGTGAAGAAGTGGGGCTTCGAGGCTACACCTTC
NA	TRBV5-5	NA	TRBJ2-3	CASSYVGTKHAHDTQYF	TGTGCCAGCAGCTACGTCGGGACCAAACATGCACATGATACGCAGTATTTT
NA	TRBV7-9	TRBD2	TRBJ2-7	CVSSHGEGSYEQYF	TGTGTCAGCAGCCACGGGGAGGGCTCCTACGAGCAGTACTTC
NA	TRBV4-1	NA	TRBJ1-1	CAGSQVGGGTTEAFF	TGCGCCGGCAGCCAAGTGGGGGGAGGAACGACTGAAGCTTTCTTT
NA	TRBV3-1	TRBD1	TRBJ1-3	CASSQDVTGGGNTIYF	TGTGCCAGCAGCCAAGATGTGACAGGGGGCGGAAACACCATATATTTT
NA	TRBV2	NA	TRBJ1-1	CASPLRGVGIEAFF	TGTGCCAGCCCCTTACGGGGAGTTGGGATTGAAGCTTTCTTT
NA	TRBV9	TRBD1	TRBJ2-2	CASSVGAGGASTGELFF	TGTGCCAGCAGCGTAGGGGCAGGGGGCGCGAGTACCGGGGAGCTGTTTTTT
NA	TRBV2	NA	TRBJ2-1	CASSPPQGGDEQFF	TGTGCCAGCAGCCCCCCCCAGGGAGGAGATGAGCAGTTCTTC
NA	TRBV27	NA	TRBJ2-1	CASSRYIPVNEQFF	TGTGCCAGCAGTAGATACATACCAGTTAATGAGCAGTTCTTC
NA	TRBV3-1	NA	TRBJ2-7	CASSQEDAHPSYEQYF	TGTGCCAGCAGCCAAGAGGATGCCCACCCCTCCTACGAGCAGTACTTC
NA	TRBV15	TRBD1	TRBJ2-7	CATSRVGTGYNEQYF	TGTGCCACCAGCAGAGTAGGGACAGGCTACAATGAGCAGTACTTC
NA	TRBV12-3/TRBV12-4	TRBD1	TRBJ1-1	CASSPGTGIKNTEAFF	TGTGCCAGCAGTCCTGGGACAGGGATCAAGAACACTGAAGCTTTCTTT
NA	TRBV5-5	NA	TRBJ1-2	CASSLVAVEKVGYTF	TGTGCCAGCAGCTTGGTGGCAGTCGAGAAGGTTGGCTACACCTTC